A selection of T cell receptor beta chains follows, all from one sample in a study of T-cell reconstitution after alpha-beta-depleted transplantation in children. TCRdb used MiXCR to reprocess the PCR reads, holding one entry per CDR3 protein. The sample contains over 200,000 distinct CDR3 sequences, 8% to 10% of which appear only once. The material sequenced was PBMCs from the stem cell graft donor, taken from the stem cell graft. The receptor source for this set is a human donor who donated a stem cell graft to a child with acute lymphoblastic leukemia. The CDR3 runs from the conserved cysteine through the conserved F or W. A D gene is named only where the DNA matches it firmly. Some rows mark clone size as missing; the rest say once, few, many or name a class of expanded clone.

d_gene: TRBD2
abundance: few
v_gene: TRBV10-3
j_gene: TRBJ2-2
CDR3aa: CAIRLPLRRGVNTGELFF
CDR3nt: TGTGCCATCAGACTGCCCCTGCGCCGGGGGGTGAACACCGGGGAGCTGTTTTTT

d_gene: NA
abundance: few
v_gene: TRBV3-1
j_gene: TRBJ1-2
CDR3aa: CASSQGSQGTPGGYTF
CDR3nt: TGTGCCAGCAGCCAAGGTTCGCAGGGCACCCCGGGTGGCTACACCTTC

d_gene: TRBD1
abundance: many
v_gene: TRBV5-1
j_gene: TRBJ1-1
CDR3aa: CASSTRTGADTEAFF
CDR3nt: TGCGCCAGCAGCACCAGGACAGGGGCGGACACTGAAGCTTTCTTT

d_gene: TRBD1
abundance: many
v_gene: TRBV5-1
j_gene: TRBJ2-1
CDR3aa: CASRPGTGYNEQFF
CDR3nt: TGCGCCAGCAGACCCGGGACAGGCTACAATGAGCAGTTCTTC

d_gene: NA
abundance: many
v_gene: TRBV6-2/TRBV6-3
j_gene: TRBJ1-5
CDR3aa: CASSYGFQPQHF
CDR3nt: TGTGCCAGCAGTTACGGGTTTCAGCCCCAGCATTTT

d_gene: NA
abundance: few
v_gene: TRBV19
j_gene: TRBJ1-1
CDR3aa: CASSISSGMNTEAFF
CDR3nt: TGTGCCAGTAGTATTTCGTCGGGGATGAACACTGAAGCTTTCTTT

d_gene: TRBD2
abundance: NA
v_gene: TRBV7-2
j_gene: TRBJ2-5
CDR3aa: CASSLAASGGAGETQYF
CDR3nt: TGTGCCAGCAGCTTAGCGGCCAGCGGGGGGGCCGGGGAGACCCAGTACTTC

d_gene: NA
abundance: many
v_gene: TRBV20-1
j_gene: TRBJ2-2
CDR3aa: CSARDEAAGELFF
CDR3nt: TGCAGTGCTAGAGATGAGGCAGCCGGGGAGCTGTTTTTT

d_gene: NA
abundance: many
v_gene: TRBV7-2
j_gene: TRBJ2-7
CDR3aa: CASSWNPGGPYEQYF
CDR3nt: TGTGCCAGCAGTTGGAACCCAGGGGGGCCCTACGAGCAGTACTTC

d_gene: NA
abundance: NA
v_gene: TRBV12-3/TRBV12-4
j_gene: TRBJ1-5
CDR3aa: CASSLSDRNQPQHF
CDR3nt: TGTGCCAGCAGCCTCTCAGATCGCAATCAGCCCCAGCATTTT

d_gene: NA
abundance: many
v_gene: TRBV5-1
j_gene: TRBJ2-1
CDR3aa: CASSPGGASNEQFF
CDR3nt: TGCGCCAGCAGCCCCGGGGGAGCCTCCAATGAGCAGTTCTTC

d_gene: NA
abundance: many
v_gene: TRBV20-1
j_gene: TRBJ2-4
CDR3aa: CSVEEGAKNIQYF
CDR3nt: TGCAGTGTCGAAGAGGGGGCCAAAAACATTCAGTACTTC

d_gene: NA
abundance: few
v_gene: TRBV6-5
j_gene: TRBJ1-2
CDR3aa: CASSFGQSGGYTF
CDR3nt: TGTGCCAGCAGTTTTGGACAGTCCGGTGGCTACACCTTC

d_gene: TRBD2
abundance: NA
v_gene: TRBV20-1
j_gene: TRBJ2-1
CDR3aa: CSAREGLAGGSNNEQFF
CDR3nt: TGCAGTGCTAGAGAAGGACTAGCGGGGGGATCGAACAATGAGCAGTTCTTC

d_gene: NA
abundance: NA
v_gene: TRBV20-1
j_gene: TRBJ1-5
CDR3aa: CSASRGQPQHF
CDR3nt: TGCAGTGCTAGCCGCGGACAGCCCCAGCATTTT

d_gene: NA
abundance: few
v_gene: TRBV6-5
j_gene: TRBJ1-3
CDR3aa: CASSSSWGGSAGNTIYF
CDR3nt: TGTGCCAGCAGTTCTTCCTGGGGGGGCTCAGCTGGAAACACCATATATTTT

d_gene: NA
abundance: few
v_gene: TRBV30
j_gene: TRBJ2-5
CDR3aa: CAWSVTATPKGTQYF
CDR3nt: TGTGCCTGGAGTGTTACGGCAACCCCGAAAGGGACCCAGTACTTC

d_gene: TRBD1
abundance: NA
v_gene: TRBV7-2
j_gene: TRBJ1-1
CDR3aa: CASSPRGGIWAEAFF
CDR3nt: TGTGCCAGCAGCCCTCGAGGGGGCATATGGGCTGAAGCTTTCTTT

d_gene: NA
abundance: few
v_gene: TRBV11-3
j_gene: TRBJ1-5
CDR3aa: CASIVRMNNQPQHF
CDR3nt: TGTGCCAGCATTGTGAGGATGAACAATCAGCCCCAGCATTTT

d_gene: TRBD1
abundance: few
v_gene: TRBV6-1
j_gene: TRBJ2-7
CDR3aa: CASNKARDRGYEQYF
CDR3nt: TGTGCCAGCAACAAGGCCCGGGACAGGGGCTACGAGCAGTACTTC

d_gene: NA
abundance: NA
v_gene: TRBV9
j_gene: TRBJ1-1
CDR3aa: CASSQLLRHNTEAFF
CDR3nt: TGTGCCAGCAGCCAACTACTTAGACACAACACTGAAGCTTTCTTT

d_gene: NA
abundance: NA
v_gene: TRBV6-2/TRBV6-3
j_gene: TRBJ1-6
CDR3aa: CASSYEGSYNSPLHF
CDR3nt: TGTGCCAGCAGTTACGAGGGATCCTATAATTCACCCCTCCACTTT

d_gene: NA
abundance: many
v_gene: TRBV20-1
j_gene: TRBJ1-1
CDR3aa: CSARDGTGRTEAFF
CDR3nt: TGCAGTGCTAGAGATGGCACAGGGAGAACTGAAGCTTTCTTT

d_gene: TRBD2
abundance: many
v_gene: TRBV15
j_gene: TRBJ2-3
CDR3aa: CATSRPAGGTDTQYF
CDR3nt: TGTGCCACCAGCAGACCAGCGGGGGGGACAGATACGCAGTATTTT

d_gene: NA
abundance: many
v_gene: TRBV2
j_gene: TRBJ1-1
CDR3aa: CASRERGSNTEAFF
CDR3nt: TGTGCCAGCAGGGAAAGGGGGTCCAACACTGAAGCTTTCTTT

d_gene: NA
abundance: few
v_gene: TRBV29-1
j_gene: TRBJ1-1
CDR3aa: CSVQEEVTEAFF
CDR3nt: TGCAGCGTTCAAGAGGAGGTCACTGAAGCTTTCTTT

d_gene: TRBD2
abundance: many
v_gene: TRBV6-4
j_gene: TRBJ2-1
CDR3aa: CASSDGTSGGNEQFF
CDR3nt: TGTGCCAGCAGTGACGGGACTAGCGGGGGCAATGAGCAGTTCTTC

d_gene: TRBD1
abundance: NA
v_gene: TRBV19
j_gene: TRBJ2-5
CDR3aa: CASSSGFWDRGLKLKEETQYF
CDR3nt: TGTGCCAGTAGTTCCGGTTTTTGGGACAGGGGGCTTAAGTTAAAAGAGGAGACCCAGTACTTC

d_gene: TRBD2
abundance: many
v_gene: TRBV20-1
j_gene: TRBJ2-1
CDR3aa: CSARERGTSYNEQFF
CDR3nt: TGCAGTGCTAGGGAGCGGGGGACCTCCTACAATGAGCAGTTCTTC

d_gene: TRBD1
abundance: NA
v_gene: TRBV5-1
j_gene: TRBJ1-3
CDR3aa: CASSLDRVGVGNTIYF
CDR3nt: TGCGCCAGCAGCTTAGACAGGGTTGGAGTTGGAAACACCATATATTTT

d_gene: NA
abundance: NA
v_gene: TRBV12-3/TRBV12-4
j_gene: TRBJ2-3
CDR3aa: CASSGLFPSTDTQYF
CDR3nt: TGTGCCAGCAGCGGACTATTTCCTAGCACAGATACGCAGTATTTT

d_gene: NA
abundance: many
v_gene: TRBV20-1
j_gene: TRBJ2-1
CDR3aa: CSAPRNQGISYNEQFF
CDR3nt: TGCAGTGCCCCTCGAAATCAGGGGATCTCCTACAATGAGCAGTTCTTC

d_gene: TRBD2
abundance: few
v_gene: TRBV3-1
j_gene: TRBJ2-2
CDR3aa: CASSPIGGGNTGELFF
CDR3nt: TGTGCCAGCAGCCCTATTGGCGGGGGGAACACCGGGGAGCTGTTTTTT

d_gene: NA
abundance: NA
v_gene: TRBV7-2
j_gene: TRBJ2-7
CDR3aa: CASSASVRNSYEQYF
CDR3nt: TGTGCCAGCAGCGCTAGCGTCCGGAACTCCTACGAGCAGTACTTC

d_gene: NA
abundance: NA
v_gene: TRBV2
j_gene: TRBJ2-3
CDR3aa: CASSEWMGRTDTQYF
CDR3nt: TGTGCCAGCAGTGAGTGGATGGGGCGCACAGATACGCAGTATTTT

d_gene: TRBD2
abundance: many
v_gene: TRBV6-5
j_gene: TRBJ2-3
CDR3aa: CASRGLAASTDTQYF
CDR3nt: TGTGCCAGCAGGGGACTAGCGGCTAGCACAGATACGCAGTATTTT

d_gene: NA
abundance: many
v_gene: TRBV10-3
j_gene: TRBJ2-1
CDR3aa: CAISESTGRYYNEQFF
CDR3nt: TGTGCCATCAGTGAGTCGACGGGACGCTACTACAATGAGCAGTTCTTC